This entry features one T cell receptor beta chain sequence. Its target is unknown. The data stem from a study of monozygotic twins with inflammatory bowel disease. Findings and caveats of the study: Discordant twins showed the same repertoire similarity as concordant twins, possibly from limited power.

Researchers isolated total RNA from whole blood without sorting T cells. Germline V gives CDR1 LNHDA, CDR2 SQIVND (reference sequence). The CDR3 spans 14 residues. cDNA encoding TCRalpha and TCRbeta underwent two nested PCRs of approximately 17 and 9 cycles, each of which was followed by bead purification. TCRdb re-analyzed the 5' RACE reads; it lists each CDR3 protein once, without DNA. In all, the sample yields 150,000 to 200,000 distinct CDR3 sequences. V is TRBV19 and J is TRBJ2-4; TCRdb selects TRBD1, and the lack of DNA leaves this call unchecked. The sample taken for sequencing was blood. The TCR originated in a human donor with ulcerative colitis or Crohn's disease, or a healthy co-twin of an affected twin (not recorded which). The CDR3 sequence: CASTPQEAKNIQYF.